This T cell receptor beta chain derives from a study of OX40 agonist ivuxolimab in advanced cancers. Study as a whole: Patients in the trial were receiving intravenous ivuxolimab every 2 weeks, at doses of 0.01 to 10 mg/kg. Partial responses occurred in three patients (one hepatocellular carcinoma, two cutaneous melanoma). The study's findings and limits: Certain nonresponders likewise exhibited a low normalized T-cell clonal expansion.

This clone has just a few counts. Its antigen is still unknown. At the DNA level, this CDR3 is encoded by other sequences in the same sample as well. Here immunoSEQ multiplex PCR was the method, and the copy in TCRdb shows in-frame clones only, minus some. The sample contains some 94,000 clones, about 96% of which appear only once. The sequence was obtained from an adult with an advanced solid tumor such as melanoma, head and neck, liver or kidney cancer. Sequences were derived from CD4+ or CD8+ T cells sorted from blood, sampled in a trial of the OX40 agonist ivuxolimab.

The CDR3 DNA reads TGTGCCAGCAGTGAAGGTGACAACACTGAAGCTTTCTTT. This encodes CASSEGDNTEAFF. The chain employs TRBV2 and TRBJ1-1, with D unclear. V was cut by 1 base and J by 2 bases, with 5 bases left in between. Germline V gene lookup returns CDR1 SNHLY and CDR2 FYNNEI. The length of the CDR3 is 13 residues.